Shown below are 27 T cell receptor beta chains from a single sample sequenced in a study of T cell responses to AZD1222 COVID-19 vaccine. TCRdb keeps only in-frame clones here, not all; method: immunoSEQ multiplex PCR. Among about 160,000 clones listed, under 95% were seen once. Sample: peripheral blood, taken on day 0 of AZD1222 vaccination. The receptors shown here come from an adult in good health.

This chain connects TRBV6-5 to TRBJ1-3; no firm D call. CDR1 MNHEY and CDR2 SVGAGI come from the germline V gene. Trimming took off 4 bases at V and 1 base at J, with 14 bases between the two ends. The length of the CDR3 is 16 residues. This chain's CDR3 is CASSWTDGGSGNTIYF. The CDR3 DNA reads TGTGCCAGCAGTTGGACCGACGGAGGATCTGGAAACACCATATATTTT.

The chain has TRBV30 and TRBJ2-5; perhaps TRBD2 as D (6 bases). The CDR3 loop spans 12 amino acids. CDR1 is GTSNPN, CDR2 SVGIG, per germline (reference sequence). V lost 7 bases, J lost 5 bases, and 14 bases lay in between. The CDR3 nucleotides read TGTGCCTACCGGGGGAACCCCGAGACCCAGTACTTC. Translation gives CAYRGNPETQYF.

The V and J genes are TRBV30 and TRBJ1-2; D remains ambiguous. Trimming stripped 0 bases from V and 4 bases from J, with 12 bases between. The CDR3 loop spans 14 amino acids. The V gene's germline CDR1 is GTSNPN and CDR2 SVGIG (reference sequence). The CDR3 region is CAWSVLSHIYGYTF. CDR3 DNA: TGTGCCTGGAGTGTCTTGAGCCACATCTATGGCTACACCTTC.

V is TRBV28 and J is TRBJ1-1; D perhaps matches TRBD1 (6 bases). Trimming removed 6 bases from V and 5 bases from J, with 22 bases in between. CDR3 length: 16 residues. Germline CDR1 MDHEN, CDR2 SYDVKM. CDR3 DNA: TGTGCCAGCAGATCTCCGTTGGGCCAGGGGACAACTGAAGCTTTCTTT. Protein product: CASRSPLGQGTTEAFF. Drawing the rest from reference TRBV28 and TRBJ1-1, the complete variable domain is DVKVTQSSRYLVKRTGEKVFLECVQDMDHENMFWYRQDPGLGLRLIYFSYDVKMKEKGDIPEGYSVSREKKERFSLILESASTNQTSMYLCASRSPLGQGTTEAFFGQGTRLTVV.

Here the CDR3 DNA reads TGTGCCAGCAGCTTAGATCTCGGGTACCTGAACACTGAAGCTTTCTTT. Its protein product is CASSLDLGYLNTEAFF. The chain has TRBV11-3 and TRBJ1-1; D ambiguous. CDR3 size: 16 residues. Germline CDR1 and CDR2: SGHNT and YENEEA. V gave up 0 bases and J gave up 0 bases, with 11 bases separating them. Full variable domain (rest looked up from reference TRBV11-3 and TRBJ1-1): EAGVVQSPRYKIIEKKQPVAFWCNPISGHNTLYWYLQNLGQGPELLIRYENEEAVDDSQLPKDRFSAERLKGVDSTLKIQPAELGDSAVYLCASSLDLGYLNTEAFFGQGTRLTVV.

CDR3 in DNA: TGTGCCACCAGCAGAGGGGGAACAGGGGACATTCAGTACTTC. It specifies CATSRGGTGDIQYF. The V gene is TRBV15, the J gene TRBJ2-4, with 7 bases that match TRBD1. Trimming removed 1 base from V and 8 bases from J; junction bases left unmatched: 5. Germline V CDR1 and CDR2: LNHNV, YYDKDF (reference sequence). The CDR3 loop spans 14 amino acids.

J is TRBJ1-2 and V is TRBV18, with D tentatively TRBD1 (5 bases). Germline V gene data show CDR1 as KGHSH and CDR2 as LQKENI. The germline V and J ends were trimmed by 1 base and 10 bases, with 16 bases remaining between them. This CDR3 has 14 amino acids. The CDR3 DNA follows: TGTGCCAGCTCACCACAGGGGACTCTGTTTGTCTACACCTTC. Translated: CASSPQGTLFVYTF.

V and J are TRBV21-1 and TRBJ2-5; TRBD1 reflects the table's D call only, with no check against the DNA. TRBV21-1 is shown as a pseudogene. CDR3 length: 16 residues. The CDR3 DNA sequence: TGTGCCAGCAGCAAAGGTGGGTCAGGGTACCAAGAGACCCAGTACTTC. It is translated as CASSKGGSGYQETQYF.

The chain's CDR3 is CASSTTRYEQYF. The CDR3, as DNA: TGTGCCAGCAGTACAACCCGATACGAGCAGTACTTC. The rearrangement uses TRBV12-3 or TRBV12-4 and TRBJ2-7; D unclear. The V end was cut by 5 bases, the J end by 4 bases, with 9 bases between. The CDR3 runs 12 residues.

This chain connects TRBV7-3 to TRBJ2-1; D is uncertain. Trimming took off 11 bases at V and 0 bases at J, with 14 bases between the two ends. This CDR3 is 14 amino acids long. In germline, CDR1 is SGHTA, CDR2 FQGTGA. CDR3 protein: CASPKASSYNEQFF. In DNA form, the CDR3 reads TGTGCCTCCCCCAAGGCTAGCTCCTACAATGAGCAGTTCTTC.

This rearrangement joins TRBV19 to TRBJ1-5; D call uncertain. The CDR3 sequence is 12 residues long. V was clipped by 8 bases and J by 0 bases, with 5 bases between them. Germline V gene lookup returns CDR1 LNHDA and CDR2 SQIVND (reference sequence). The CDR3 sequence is CASRGSNQPQHF. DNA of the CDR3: TGTGCCAGTCGGGGTAGCAATCAGCCCCAGCATTTT.

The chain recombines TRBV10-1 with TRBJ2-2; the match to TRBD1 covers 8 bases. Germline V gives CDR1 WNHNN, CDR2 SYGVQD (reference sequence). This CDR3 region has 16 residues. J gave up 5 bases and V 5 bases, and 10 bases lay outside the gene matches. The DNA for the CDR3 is TGCGCCAGCAGTTCAGGGGGCGCGGATCCGACCGGGGAGCTGTTTTTT. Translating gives CASSSGGADPTGELFF.

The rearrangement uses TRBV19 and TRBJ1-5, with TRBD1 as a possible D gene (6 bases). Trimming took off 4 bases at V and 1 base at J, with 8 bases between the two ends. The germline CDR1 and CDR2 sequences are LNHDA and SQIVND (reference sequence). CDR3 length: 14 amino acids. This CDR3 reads CASSKTGSNQPQHF. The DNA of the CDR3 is TGTGCCAGTAGTAAAACAGGGAGCAATCAGCCCCAGCATTTT.

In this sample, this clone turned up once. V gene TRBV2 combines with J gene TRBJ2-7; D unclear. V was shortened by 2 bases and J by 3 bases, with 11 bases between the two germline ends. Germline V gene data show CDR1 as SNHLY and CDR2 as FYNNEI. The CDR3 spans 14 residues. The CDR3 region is CASSEFPISYEQYF. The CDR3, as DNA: TGTGCCAGCAGTGAATTTCCTATAAGCTACGAGCAGTACTTC.

CDR3 region: CASSLWRSNSYNEQFF. Here the CDR3 DNA reads TGTGCCAGCAGCCTTTGGCGGAGTAACTCCTACAATGAGCAGTTCTTC. The chain joins TRBV7-3 to TRBJ2-1; no definite D call. CDR1 SGHTA and CDR2 FQGTGA come from the germline V gene. V gave up 5 bases and J gave up 0 bases, with 14 bases separating them. There are 16 residues in the CDR3.

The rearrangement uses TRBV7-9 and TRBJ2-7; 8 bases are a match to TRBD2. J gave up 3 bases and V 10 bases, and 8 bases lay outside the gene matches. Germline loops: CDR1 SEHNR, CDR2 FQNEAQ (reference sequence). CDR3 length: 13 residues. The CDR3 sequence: CATSISGDYEQYF. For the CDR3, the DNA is TGTGCCACCAGTATTAGCGGGGACTACGAGCAGTACTTC.

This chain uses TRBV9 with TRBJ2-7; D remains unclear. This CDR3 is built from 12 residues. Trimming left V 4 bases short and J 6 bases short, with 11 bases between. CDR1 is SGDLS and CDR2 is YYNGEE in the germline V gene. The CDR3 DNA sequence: TGTGCCAGCAGCCCCCATCGTGGCGAGCAGTACTTC. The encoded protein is CASSPHRGEQYF.

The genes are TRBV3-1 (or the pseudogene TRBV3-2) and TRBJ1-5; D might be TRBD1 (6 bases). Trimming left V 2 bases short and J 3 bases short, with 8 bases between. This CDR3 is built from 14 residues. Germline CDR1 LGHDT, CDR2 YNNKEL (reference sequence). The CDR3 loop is CASSQTGTNQPQHF. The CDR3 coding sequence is TGTGCCAGCAGCCAAACAGGGACCAATCAGCCCCAGCATTTT.

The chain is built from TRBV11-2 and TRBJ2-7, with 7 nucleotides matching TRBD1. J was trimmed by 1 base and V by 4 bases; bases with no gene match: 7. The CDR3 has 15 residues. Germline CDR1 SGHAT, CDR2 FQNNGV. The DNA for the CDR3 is TGTGCCAGCAGCTCCCTCCGGGACAGTTCCTACGAGCAGTACTTC. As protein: CASSSLRDSSYEQYF.

CDR3 in amino acids: CASSIAATNEKLFF. The CDR3, as DNA: TGTGCCAGTAGTATTGCGGCAACTAATGAAAAACTGTTTTTT. The rearrangement links TRBV19 to TRBJ1-4; D remains unclear. With 3 bases removed from V and 0 bases from J, the gap between germline ends came to 5 bases. The CDR3 spans 14 residues. The V gene's germline CDR1 is LNHDA and CDR2 SQIVND (reference sequence).

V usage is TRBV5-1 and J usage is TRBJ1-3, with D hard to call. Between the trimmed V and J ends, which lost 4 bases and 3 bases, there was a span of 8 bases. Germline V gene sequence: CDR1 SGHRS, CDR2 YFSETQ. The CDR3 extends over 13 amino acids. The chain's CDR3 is CASSLTVGNTIYF. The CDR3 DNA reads TGCGCCAGCAGCCTGACGGTTGGAAACACCATATATTTT. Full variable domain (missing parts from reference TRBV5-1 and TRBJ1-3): KAGVTQTPRYLIKTRGQQVTLSCSPISGHRSVSWYQQTPGQGLQFLFEYFSETQRNKGNFPGRFSGRQFSNSRSEMNVSTLELGDSALYLCASSLTVGNTIYFGEGSWLTVV.

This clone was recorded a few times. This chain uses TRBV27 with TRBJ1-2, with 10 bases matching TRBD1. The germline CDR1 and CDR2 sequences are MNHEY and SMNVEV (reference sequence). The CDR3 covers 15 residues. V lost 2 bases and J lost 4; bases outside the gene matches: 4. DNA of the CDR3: TGTGCCAGCAGTTTAGGACAGGGGGTGATCTATGGCTACACCTTC. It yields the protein CASSLGQGVIYGYTF.

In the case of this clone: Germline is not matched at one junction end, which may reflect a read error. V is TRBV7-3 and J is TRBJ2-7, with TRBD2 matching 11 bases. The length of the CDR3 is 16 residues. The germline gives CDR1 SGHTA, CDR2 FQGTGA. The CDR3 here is CASSFAPALAGDQVNF. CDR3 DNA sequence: TGTGCCAGCAGCTTCGCGCCGGCACTAGCGGGAGATCAGGTCAACTTC.

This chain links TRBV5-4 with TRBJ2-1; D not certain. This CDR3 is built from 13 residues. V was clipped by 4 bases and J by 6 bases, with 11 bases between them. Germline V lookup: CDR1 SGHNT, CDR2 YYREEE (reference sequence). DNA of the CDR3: TGTGCCAGCAGCCCGAGTCCACTCAATGAGCAGTTCTTC. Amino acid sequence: CASSPSPLNEQFF.

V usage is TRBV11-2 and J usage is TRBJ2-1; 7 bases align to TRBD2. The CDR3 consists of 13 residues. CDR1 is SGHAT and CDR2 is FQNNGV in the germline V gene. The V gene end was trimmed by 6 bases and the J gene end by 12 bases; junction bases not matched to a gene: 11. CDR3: CASSFNSGLLQFF. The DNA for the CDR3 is TGTGCCAGCAGTTTCAATAGCGGGCTCCTGCAGTTCTTC.

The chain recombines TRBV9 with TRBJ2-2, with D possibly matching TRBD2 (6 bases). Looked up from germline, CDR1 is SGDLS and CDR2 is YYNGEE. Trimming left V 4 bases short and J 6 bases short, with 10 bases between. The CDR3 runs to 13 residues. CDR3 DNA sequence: TGTGCCAGCAGCACATTAGCGGCCGGGGAGCTGTTTTTT. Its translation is CASSTLAAGELFF.

CDR3 bases: TGTGCCAGCATCCTGACAGGGAGTGAAAAACTGTTTTTT. Translating it yields CASILTGSEKLFF. J is TRBJ1-4 and V is TRBV12-3 or TRBV12-4; the match to TRBD1 covers 7 bases. The CDR3 length is 13 residues. Germline trimming cut 7 bases from V and 7 bases from J; bases unmatched to any gene: 6.